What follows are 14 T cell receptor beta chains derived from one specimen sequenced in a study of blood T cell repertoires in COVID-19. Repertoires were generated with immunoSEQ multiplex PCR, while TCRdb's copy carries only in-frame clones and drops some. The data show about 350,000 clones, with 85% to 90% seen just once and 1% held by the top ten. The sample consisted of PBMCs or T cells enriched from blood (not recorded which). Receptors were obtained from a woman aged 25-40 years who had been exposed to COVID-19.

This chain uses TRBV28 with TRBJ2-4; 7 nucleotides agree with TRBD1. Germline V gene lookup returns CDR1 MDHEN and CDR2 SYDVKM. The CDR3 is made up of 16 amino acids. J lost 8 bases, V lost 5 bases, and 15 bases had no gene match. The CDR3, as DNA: TGTGCCAGCAGTCCACATGAACAGGGGAGAGGGTACATTCAGTACTTC. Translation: CASSPHEQGRGYIQYF.

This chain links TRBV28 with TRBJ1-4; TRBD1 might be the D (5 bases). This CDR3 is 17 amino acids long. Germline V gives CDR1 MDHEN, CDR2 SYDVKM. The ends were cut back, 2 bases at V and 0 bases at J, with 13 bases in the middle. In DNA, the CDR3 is TGTGCCAGCAGTTTAGTCGTGGGGCCCACAACTAATGAAAAACTGTTTTTT. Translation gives CASSLVVGPTTNEKLFF. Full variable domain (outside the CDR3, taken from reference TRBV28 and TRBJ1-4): DVKVTQSSRYLVKRTGEKVFLECVQDMDHENMFWYRQDPGLGLRLIYFSYDVKMKEKGDIPEGYSVSREKKERFSLILESASTNQTSMYLCASSLVVGPTTNEKLFFGSGTQLSVL.

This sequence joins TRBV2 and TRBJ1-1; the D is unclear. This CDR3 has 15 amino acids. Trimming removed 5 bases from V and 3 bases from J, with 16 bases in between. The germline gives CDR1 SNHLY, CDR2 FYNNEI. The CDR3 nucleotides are TGTGCCAGCAGTCCGGACGGGATCGGGGACACTGAAGCTTTCTTT. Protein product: CASSPDGIGDTEAFF.

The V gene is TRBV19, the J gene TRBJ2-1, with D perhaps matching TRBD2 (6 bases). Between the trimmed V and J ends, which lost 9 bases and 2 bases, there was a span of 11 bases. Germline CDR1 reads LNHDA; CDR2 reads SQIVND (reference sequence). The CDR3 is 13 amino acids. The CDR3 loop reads CASGRRAYNEQFF. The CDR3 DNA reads TGTGCCAGCGGGAGAAGGGCCTACAATGAGCAGTTCTTC. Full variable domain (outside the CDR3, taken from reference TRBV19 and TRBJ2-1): DGGITQSPKYLFRKEGQNVTLSCEQNLNHDAMYWYRQDPGQGLRLIYYSQIVNDFQKGDIAEGYSVSREKKESFPLTVTSAQKNPTAFYLCASGRRAYNEQFFGPGTRLTVL.

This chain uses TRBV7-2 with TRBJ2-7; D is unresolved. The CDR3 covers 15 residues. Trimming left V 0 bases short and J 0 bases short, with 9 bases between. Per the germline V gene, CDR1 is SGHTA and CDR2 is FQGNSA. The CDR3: CASSLAFQDSYEQYF. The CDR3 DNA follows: TGTGCCAGCAGCTTAGCATTCCAGGACTCCTACGAGCAGTACTTC.

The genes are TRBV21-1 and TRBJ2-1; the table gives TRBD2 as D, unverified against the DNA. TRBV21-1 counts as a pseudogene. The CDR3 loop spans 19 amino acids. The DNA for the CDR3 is TGTGCCAGCAGCAAAGTGAAGCGGGAGGGCCGTATTTCCTACAATGAGCAGTTCTTC. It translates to CASSKVKREGRISYNEQFF.

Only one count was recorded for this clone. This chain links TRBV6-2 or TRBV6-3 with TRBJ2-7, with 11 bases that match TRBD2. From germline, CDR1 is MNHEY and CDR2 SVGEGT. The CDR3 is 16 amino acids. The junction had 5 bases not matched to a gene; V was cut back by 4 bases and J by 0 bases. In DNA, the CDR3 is TGTGCCAGCAGTTGGTTAGCGGGAGGGGCCTCCTACGAGCAGTACTTC. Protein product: CASSWLAGGASYEQYF.

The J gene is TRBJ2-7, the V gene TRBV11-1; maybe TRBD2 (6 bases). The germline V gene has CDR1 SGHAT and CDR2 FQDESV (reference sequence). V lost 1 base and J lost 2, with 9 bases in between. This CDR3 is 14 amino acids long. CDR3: CASSLGGTTYEQYF. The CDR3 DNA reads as TGTGCCAGCAGCTTAGGCGGGACCACCTACGAGCAGTACTTC.

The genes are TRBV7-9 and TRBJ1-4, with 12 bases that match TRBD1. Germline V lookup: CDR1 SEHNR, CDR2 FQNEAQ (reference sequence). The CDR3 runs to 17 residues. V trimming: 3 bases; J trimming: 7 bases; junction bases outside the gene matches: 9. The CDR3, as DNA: TGTGCCAGCAGCTTTAGGGGACAGGGGGCGCCGGGTGAAAAACTGTTTTTT. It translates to CASSFRGQGAPGEKLFF.

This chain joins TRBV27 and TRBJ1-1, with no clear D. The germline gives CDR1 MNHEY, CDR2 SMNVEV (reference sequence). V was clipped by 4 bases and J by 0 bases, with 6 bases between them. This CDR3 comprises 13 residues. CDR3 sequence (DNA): TGTGCCAGCAGTTACACAGTGAACACTGAAGCTTTCTTT. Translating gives CASSYTVNTEAFF.

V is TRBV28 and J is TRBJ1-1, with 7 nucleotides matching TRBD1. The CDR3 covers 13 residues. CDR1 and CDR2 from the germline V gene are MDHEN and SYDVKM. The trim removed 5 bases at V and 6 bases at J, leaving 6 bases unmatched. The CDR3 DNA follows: TGTGCCAGCAGTATGACAGGGTGGGCTGAAGCTTTCTTT. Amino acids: CASSMTGWAEAFF.

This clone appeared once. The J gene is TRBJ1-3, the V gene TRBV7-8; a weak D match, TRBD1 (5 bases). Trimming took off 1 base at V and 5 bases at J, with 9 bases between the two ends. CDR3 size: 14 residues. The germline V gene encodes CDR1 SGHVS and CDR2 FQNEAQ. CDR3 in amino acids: CASSLGRGRNTIYF. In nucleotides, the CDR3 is TGTGCCAGCAGCTTAGGGAGGGGTCGAAACACCATATATTTT.

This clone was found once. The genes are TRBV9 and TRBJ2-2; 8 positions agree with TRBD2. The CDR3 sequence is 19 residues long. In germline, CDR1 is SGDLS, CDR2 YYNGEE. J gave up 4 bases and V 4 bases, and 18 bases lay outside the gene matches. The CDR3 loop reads CASSSGTGVAGLVTGELFF. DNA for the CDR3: TGTGCCAGCAGCTCAGGTACAGGAGTAGCGGGGTTAGTCACCGGGGAGCTGTTTTTT.

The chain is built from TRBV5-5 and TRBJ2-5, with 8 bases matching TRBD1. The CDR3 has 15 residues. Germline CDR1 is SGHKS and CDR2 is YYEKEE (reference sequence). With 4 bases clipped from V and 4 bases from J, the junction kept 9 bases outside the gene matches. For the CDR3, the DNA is TGTGCCAGCAGCATCCCAGGGGGCTCATCAGAGACCCAGTACTTC. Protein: CASSIPGGSSETQYF.